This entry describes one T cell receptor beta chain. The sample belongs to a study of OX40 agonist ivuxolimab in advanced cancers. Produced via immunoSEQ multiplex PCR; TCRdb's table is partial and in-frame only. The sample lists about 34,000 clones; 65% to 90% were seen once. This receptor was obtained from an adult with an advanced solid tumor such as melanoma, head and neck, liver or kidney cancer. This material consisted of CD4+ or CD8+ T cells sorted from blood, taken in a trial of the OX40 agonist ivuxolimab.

The CDR3 DNA follows: TGTGCCAGCAGCTCCACAGGGTTAAGCAATCAGCCCCAGCATTTT. This translates into CASSSTGLSNQPQHF. The chain couples TRBV5-4 to TRBJ1-5; D perhaps matches TRBD1 (6 bases). The CDR3 loop spans 15 amino acids. V was pared by 3 bases and J by 1 base, with 11 bases between. Germline loops: CDR1 SGHNT, CDR2 YYREEE (reference sequence).